The rows below give T cell receptor beta chains drawn from one sample of a study of T cell responses to AZD1222 COVID-19 vaccine. Only in-frame clones appear in the TCRdb table, and some are missing; sequencing was by immunoSEQ multiplex PCR. The top ten clones hold roughly 12% of a sample with 110,000 to 150,000 clones, around 94% of them seen once. Source: peripheral blood, taken after recovery from COVID-19. The source of these receptors is an adult who had recovered from COVID-19. CDR3s leave out the opening cysteine and the closing phenylalanine or tryptophan. Fields, in order: V gene, CDR3 protein.

TRBV6-5 ASSYRAQGERQY
TRBV4-1 ASSQATGNLHEQY
TRBV30 AWVGLGGSQETQY
TRBV13 ASSPAWGHDEQF
TRBV5-1 ASSLAHSGGGAF
TRBV5-1 ASTPRGYTDTQY
TRBV2 ASRRDKAYEQY
TRBV28 ASSLAPGGPAEAF
TRBV2 ASEGDRSSYEQY
TRBV27 ASGDRGKIYEQY
TRBV18 ASSPEDSNQPQH
TRBV6-5 ATFFGANTEAF
TRBV3-1/TRBV3-2 ASSQPHILNTGELF
TRBV28 ASSLPHVGDGYT
TRBV3-1/TRBV3-2 ASSQGQNQPQH
TRBV7-8 ASSQTSYYGYT
TRBV15 ATSREGGRGNTIY
TRBV12-3/TRBV12-4 ASSFRGDQPQH
TRBV7-9 ASSSSSSYEQY
TRBV6-2/TRBV6-3 ASSYSIRNQPQH
TRBV2 ASSAPEDYHGYT
TRBV6-1 ASSEPDDGYT
TRBV10-3 AISEGKGLAGTDTQY